The 22 T cell receptor beta chains in this list originate from one sample, sequenced in a study of OX40 agonist ivuxolimab in advanced cancers. Method: immunoSEQ multiplex PCR; TCRdb's copy keeps in-frame clones and lacks some. Of 50,000 to 70,000 clones listed, approximately 87% were seen once; the top ten hold 3.1%. This sample comprised CD4+ or CD8+ T cells sorted from blood, obtained in a trial of the OX40 agonist ivuxolimab. The receptor source for this set is an adult with an advanced solid tumor such as melanoma, head and neck, liver or kidney cancer.

The rearrangement uses TRBV28 and TRBJ2-7; D is possibly TRBD1 or TRBD2 (6 bases each). The CDR3 is made up of 14 amino acids. The V end was cut by 6 bases, the J end by 3 bases, with 15 bases between. Germline lookup yields CDR1 MDHEN and CDR2 SYDVKM. The chain's CDR3 is CASSPRGGGYEQYF. The CDR3 coding sequence is TGTGCCAGCAGCCCCCGTGGAGGGGGCTACGAGCAGTACTTC.

CDR3 loop: CASSPAGQVYNEQFF. The CDR3 DNA reads TGTGCCAGCAGCCCAGCGGGACAGGTGTACAATGAGCAGTTCTTC. The J gene is TRBJ2-1, the V gene TRBV7-9; D perhaps matches TRBD1 (8 bases). The CDR3 is made up of 15 amino acids. Looked up from germline, CDR1 is SEHNR and CDR2 is FQNEAQ (reference sequence). V shed 5 bases and J shed 4 bases, with 15 bases lying between them.

V usage is TRBV11-2 and J usage is TRBJ2-1; 7 bases fit TRBD1. V lost 5 bases and J lost 7; bases outside the gene matches: 14. Germline values: CDR1 SGHAT, CDR2 FQNNGV. The length of the CDR3 is 16 residues. The DNA of the CDR3 is TGTGCCAGCAGCCTCTTCCGACAGGGTAGTTGGAATGAGCAGTTCTTC. Protein product: CASSLFRQGSWNEQFF.

A few counts support this clone. This rearrangement joins TRBV4-2 to TRBJ2-3; possible D gene TRBD2, 5 bases. V was shortened by 1 base and J by 7 bases, with 9 bases between the two germline ends. Germline loops: CDR1 LGHNA, CDR2 YNFKEQ. This CDR3 comprises 13 residues. The CDR3 reads CASSQVGEHTQYF. The CDR3 bases are TGTGCCAGCAGCCAAGTCGGGGAGCATACGCAGTATTTT.

In this sample, this clone turned up a few times. The rearrangement joins TRBV18 to TRBJ1-2; possibly TRBD1 for D (5 bases). Germline CDR1 is KGHSH and CDR2 is LQKENI. This CDR3 is 13 amino acids long. Trimming removed 3 bases at V and 6 bases at J, with 11 bases between. The CDR3 here is CASSPGGDHGYTF. CDR3 coding DNA: TGTGCCAGCTCACCCGGAGGGGACCATGGCTACACCTTC.

The chain combines TRBV19 with TRBJ2-2; D assignment may be TRBD1 or TRBD2 (6 bases each). The V gene lost 3 bases and the J gene lost 6 bases, with 14 bases spanning the gap. Germline V gene lookup returns CDR1 LNHDA and CDR2 SQIVND (reference sequence). The CDR3 is 15 residues long. The CDR3 sequence: CASSINPGAPGELFF. The DNA of the CDR3 is TGTGCCAGTAGTATTAATCCGGGGGCGCCCGGGGAGCTGTTTTTT.

This rearrangement joins TRBV9 to TRBJ1-4, with a tentative D call TRBD1 (6 bases). Looked up from germline, CDR1 is SGDLS and CDR2 is YYNGEE. The CDR3 sequence is 16 residues long. The V gene lost 4 bases and the J gene lost 8 bases, with 21 bases spanning the gap. CDR3 coding DNA: TGTGCCAGCAGCCCCACCGTACAGGGTGAAGGGGAAAAACTGTTTTTT. It is translated as CASSPTVQGEGEKLFF.

The chain recombines TRBV6-4 with TRBJ2-7, with 9 bases lining up with TRBD1. Germline CDR1 MRHNA, CDR2 SNTAGT. This CDR3 has 19 amino acids. V lost 4 bases, J lost 2 bases, and 18 bases stayed unmatched. DNA for the CDR3: TGTGCCAGCAGTGTGAAGGGACAGGGCCTTCGACTCCGACCCTACGAGCAGTACTTC. Translated: CASSVKGQGLRLRPYEQYF.

The J gene is TRBJ1-5, the V gene TRBV2; D is uncertain. The germline V and J ends were trimmed by 4 bases and 5 bases, with 12 bases remaining between them. The CDR3 has 14 amino acids. From germline, CDR1 is SNHLY and CDR2 FYNNEI. CDR3 DNA sequence: TGTGCCAGCAGTGGAGTAGGGTCCGATCAGCCCCAGCATTTT. As protein: CASSGVGSDQPQHF.

The rearrangement uses TRBV28 and TRBJ1-1; D unresolved. The length of the CDR3 is 12 residues. Per the germline V gene, CDR1 is MDHEN and CDR2 is SYDVKM. V lost 4 bases to trimming and J lost 10 bases, with 13 bases between them. The CDR3 sequence: CASSSTVRVAFF. The DNA of the CDR3 is TGTGCCAGCAGTTCAACAGTGAGGGTAGCTTTCTTT.

V and J are TRBV29-1 and TRBJ1-1; unclear D gene. The CDR3 contains 13 residues. Trimming took off 1 base at V and 3 bases at J, with 9 bases between the two ends. CDR1 is SQVTM, CDR2 ANQGSEA, per germline. The CDR3 DNA follows: TGCAGCGTTGAAGGCAGAATGGACACTGAAGCTTTCTTT. Residues: CSVEGRMDTEAFF.

This clone was detected only a few times. This sequence joins TRBV5-6 and TRBJ2-3, with TRBD2 matching over 7 bases. Per the germline V gene, CDR1 is SGHDT and CDR2 is YYEEEE. CDR3 length: 18 residues. Unmatched junction bases numbered 17, after V lost 4 bases and J lost 3 bases. CDR3 sequence reads: CASSLWGGPKLGTDTQYF. CDR3 nucleotides: TGTGCCAGCAGCCTCTGGGGGGGACCTAAGTTGGGGACAGATACGCAGTATTTT.

This clone was seen just once. This rearrangement joins TRBV19 to TRBJ1-5; 9 positions match TRBD1. The germline V gene has CDR1 LNHDA and CDR2 SQIVND (reference sequence). V lost 7 bases, J lost 8 bases, and 9 bases stayed unmatched. The CDR3 loop spans 14 amino acids. CDR3 sequence reads: CASTQQGTGKPQHF. For the CDR3, the DNA is TGTGCCAGTACCCAACAGGGGACAGGGAAGCCCCAGCATTTT.

The chain carries TRBV7-3 and TRBJ2-7, with TRBD2 matching 8 bases. The CDR3 contains 15 residues. CDR1 SGHTA and CDR2 FQGTGA come from the germline V gene. With 1 base clipped from V and 0 bases from J, the junction kept 2 bases outside the gene matches. The CDR3 nucleotides are TGTGCCAGCAGCTTAAAGGCGGGGGGCTCCTACGAGCAGTACTTC. Translated, it gives CASSLKAGGSYEQYF.

The chain combines TRBV6-1 with TRBJ2-2, with D perhaps matching TRBD2 (6 bases). CDR1 and CDR2 from the germline V gene are MNHNS and SASEGT. The V gene lost 3 bases and the J gene lost 5 bases, with 10 bases spanning the gap. The CDR3 has 14 residues. CDR3 sequence: CASSESGRTGELFF. In DNA, the CDR3 is TGTGCCAGCAGTGAGAGCGGGCGAACCGGGGAGCTGTTTTTT.

The V and J genes are TRBV7-9 and TRBJ1-4, with no clear D. This CDR3 comprises 14 residues. Germline CDR1 is SEHNR and CDR2 is FQNEAQ (reference sequence). The ends were cut back, 4 bases at V and 7 bases at J, with 13 bases in the middle. CDR3 in amino acids: CASSWEAPPEKLFF. For the CDR3, the DNA is TGTGCCAGCAGCTGGGAGGCGCCTCCTGAAAAACTGTTTTTT.

The gene calls are TRBV11-2 and TRBJ2-1; a possible D gene is TRBD2 (6 bases). The length of the CDR3 is 13 residues. Trimming left V 2 bases short and J 6 bases short, with 8 bases between. CDR1 and CDR2 (germline): SGHAT, FQNNGV. The CDR3 spells CASSLTEGNEQFF. DNA for the CDR3: TGTGCCAGCAGCTTAACGGAGGGCAATGAGCAGTTCTTC. The variable domain in full, with the rest retrieved from reference TRBV11-2 and TRBJ2-1, is EAGVAQSPRYKIIEKRQSVAFWCNPISGHATLYWYQQILGQGPKLLIQFQNNGVVDDSQLPKDRFSAERLKGVDSTLKIQPAKLEDSAVYLCASSLTEGNEQFFGPGTRLTVL.

The CDR3 bases are TGTGCCAGTCCAGGAGGGTACGAGCAGTACTTC. Translation: CASPGGYEQYF. The chain couples TRBV19 to TRBJ2-7, with D possibly matching TRBD2 (6 bases). The germline CDR1 and CDR2 sequences are LNHDA and SQIVND (reference sequence). V was cut by 8 bases and J by 4 bases, with 9 bases left in between. The CDR3 has 11 amino acids.

The chain is built from TRBV4-2 and TRBJ2-5; D unresolved. This CDR3 spans 17 amino acids. Deletions cut 0 bases from V and 2 bases from J, with 16 bases between. Germline CDR1 is LGHNA and CDR2 is YNFKEQ. The CDR3 DNA reads as TGTGCCAGCAGCCAAGATACAACCGGTTCACCTCAAGAGACCCAGTACTTC. It is translated as CASSQDTTGSPQETQYF.

A remark on this clone: The junction does not match germline at one end; this may be a read error. CDR3 loop: CASSMGLPGGNF. The CDR3 coding sequence is TGTGCCAGTAGTATGGGGTTGCCCGGCGGGAATTTT. The chain recombines TRBV19 with TRBJ2-2, with a weak D call TRBD2 (6 bases). Per germline, CDR1 LNHDA and CDR2 SQIVND (reference sequence). CDR3 length equals 12 residues.

The chain recombines TRBV7-2 with TRBJ2-5; no reliable D call. The CDR3 extends over 13 amino acids. Germline CDR1 SGHTA, CDR2 FQGNSA. Deletions cut 5 bases from V and 0 bases from J, with 7 bases between. CDR3 residues: CASSAKHQETQYF. CDR3 nucleotide sequence: TGTGCCAGCAGCGCAAAACACCAAGAGACCCAGTACTTC.

V is TRBV5-1 and J is TRBJ2-1, with no clear D. Germline lookup yields CDR1 SGHRS and CDR2 YFSETQ. The CDR3 sequence is 15 residues long. Trimming shortened V by 0 bases and J by 5 bases, and 12 bases separated the two germline ends. The CDR3 spells CASSLAVRPDNEQFF. Here the CDR3 DNA reads TGCGCCAGCAGCTTGGCCGTTAGACCCGACAATGAGCAGTTCTTC.